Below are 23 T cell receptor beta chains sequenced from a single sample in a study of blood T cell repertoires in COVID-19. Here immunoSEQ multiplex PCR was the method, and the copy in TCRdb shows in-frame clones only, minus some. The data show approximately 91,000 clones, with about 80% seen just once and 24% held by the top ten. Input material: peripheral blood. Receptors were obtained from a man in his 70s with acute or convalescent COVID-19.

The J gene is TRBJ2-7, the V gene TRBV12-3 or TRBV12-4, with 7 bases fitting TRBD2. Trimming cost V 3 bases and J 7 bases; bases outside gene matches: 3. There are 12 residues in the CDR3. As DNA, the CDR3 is TGTGCCAGCAGTTTTGGGGGAGGGGAGCAGTACTTC. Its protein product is CASSFGGGEQYF.

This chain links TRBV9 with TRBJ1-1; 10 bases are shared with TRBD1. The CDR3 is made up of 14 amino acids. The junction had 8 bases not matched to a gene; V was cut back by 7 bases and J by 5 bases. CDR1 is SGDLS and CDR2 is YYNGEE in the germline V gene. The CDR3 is CASGPGTGVTEAFF. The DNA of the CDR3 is TGTGCCAGCGGACCGGGGACAGGGGTGACTGAAGCTTTCTTT.

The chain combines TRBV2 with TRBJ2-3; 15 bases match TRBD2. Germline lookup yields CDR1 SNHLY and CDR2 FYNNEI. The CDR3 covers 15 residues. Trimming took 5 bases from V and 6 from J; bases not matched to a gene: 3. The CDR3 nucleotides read TGTGCCAGCAGTCGGACTAGCGGGAGGGTGGATACGCAGTATTTT. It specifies CASSRTSGRVDTQYF. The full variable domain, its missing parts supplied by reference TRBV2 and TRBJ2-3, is EPEVTQTPSHQVTQMGQEVILRCVPISNHLYFYWYRQILGQKVEFLVSFYNNEISEKSEIFDDQFSVERPDGSNFTLKIRSTKLEDSAMYFCASSRTSGRVDTQYFGPGTRLTVL.

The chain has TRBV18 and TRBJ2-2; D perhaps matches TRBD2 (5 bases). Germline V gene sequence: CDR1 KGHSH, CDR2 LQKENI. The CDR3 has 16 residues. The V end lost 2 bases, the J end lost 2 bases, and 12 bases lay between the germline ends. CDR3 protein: CASSPVSSRNTGELFF. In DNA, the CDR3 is TGTGCCAGCTCACCAGTTTCTAGCAGAAACACCGGGGAGCTGTTTTTT.

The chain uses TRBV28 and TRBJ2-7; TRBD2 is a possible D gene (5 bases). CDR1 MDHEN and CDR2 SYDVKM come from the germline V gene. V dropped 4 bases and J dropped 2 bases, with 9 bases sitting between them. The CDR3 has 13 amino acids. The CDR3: CASSSGSAYEQYF. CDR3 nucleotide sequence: TGTGCCAGCAGTTCGGGGTCCGCCTACGAGCAGTACTTC.

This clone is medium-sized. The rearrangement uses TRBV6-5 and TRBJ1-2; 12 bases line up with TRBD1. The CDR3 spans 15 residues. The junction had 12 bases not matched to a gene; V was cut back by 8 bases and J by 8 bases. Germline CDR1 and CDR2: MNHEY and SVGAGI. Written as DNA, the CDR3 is TGTGCCAGCCCCAAGCGGGACAGGGGGCGGGGAGGCTACACCTTC. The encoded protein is CASPKRDRGRGGYTF.

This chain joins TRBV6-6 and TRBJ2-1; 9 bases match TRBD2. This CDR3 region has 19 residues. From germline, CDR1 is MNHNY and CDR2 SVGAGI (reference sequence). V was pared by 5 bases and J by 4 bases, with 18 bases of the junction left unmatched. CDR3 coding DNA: TGTGCCAGCAGTCCTAGACTAGCGGAATTGCCTACGAGTTACAATGAGCAGTTCTTC. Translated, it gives CASSPRLAELPTSYNEQFF.

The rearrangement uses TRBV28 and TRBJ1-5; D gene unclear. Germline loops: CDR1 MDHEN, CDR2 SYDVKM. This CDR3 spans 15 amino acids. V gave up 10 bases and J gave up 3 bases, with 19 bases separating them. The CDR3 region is CATLLSNRPNQPQHF. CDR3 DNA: TGTGCCACCTTACTAAGTAATCGGCCCAATCAGCCCCAGCATTTT.

The CDR3 sequence is CASSPLPGSGQPQHF. DNA for the CDR3: TGTGCCAGCAGCCCCCTACCGGGGTCGGGTCAGCCCCAGCATTTT. The chain combines TRBV6-5 with TRBJ1-5, with D hard to call. The CDR3 is 15 amino acids. In germline, CDR1 is MNHEY, CDR2 SVGAGI. Trimming left V 6 bases short and J 6 bases short, with 18 bases between.

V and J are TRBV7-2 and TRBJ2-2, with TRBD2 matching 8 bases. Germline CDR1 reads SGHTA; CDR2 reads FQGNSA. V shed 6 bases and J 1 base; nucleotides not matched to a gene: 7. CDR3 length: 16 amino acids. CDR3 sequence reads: CASRTGGAVNTGELFF. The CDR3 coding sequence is TGTGCCAGCAGAACCGGGGGGGCGGTGAACACCGGGGAGCTGTTTTTT.

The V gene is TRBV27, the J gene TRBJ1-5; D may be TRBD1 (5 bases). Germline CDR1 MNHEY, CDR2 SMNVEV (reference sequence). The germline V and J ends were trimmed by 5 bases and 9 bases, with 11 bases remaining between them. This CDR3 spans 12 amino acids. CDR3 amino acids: CASSPDSGPQHF. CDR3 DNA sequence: TGTGCCAGCAGTCCCGACAGTGGGCCCCAGCATTTT.

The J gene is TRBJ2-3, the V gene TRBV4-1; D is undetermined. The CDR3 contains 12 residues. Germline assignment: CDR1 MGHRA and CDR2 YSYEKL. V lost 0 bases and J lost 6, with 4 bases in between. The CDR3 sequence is CASSQDSDTQYF. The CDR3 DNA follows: TGCGCCAGCAGCCAAGATTCGGATACGCAGTATTTT.

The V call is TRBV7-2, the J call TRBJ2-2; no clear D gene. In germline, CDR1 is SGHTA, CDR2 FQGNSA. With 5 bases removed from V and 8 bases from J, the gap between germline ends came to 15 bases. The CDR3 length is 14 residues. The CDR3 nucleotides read TGTGCCAGCAGCCGCGAATACACTATGGGGGAGCTGTTTTTT. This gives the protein CASSREYTMGELFF.

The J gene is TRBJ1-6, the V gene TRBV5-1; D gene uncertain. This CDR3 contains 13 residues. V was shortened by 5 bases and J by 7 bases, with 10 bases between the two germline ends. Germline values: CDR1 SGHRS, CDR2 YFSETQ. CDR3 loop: CASRQRENSPLHF. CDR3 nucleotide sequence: TGCGCCAGCAGACAGAGGGAGAATTCACCCCTCCACTTT.

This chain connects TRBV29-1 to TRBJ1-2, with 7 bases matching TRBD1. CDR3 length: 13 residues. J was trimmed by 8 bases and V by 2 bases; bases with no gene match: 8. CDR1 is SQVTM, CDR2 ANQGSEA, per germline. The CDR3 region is CSVEKGTAQGYTF. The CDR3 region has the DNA TGCAGCGTTGAAAAGGGGACAGCCCAGGGCTACACCTTC.

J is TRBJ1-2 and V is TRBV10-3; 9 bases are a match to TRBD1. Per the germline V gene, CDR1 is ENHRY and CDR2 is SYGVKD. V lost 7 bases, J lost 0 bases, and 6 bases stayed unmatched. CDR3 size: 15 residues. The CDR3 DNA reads TGTGCCATCAACTTACAGGGGGCGGCTAACTATGGCTACACCTTC. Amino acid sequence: CAINLQGAANYGYTF.

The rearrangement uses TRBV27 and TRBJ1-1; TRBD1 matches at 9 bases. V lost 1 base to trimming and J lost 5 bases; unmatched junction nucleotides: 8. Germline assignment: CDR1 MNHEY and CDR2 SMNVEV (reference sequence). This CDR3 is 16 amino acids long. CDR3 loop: CASSLYPGTGKTEAFF. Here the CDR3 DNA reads TGTGCCAGCAGTTTATACCCCGGGACAGGGAAGACTGAAGCTTTCTTT.

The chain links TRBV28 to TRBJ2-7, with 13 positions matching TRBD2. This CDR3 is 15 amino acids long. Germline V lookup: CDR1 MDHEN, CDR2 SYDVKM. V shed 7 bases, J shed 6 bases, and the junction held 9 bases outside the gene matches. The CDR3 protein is CASTPSGLAGAEQYF. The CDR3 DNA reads TGTGCCAGCACCCCGAGTGGACTAGCGGGAGCCGAGCAGTACTTC.

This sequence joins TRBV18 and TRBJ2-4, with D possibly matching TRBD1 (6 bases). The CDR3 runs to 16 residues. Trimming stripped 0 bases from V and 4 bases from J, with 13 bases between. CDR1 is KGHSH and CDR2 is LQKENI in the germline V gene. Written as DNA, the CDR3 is TGTGCCAGCTCACCACCGTCCCAGGGACATAAAAACATTCAGTACTTC. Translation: CASSPPSQGHKNIQYF. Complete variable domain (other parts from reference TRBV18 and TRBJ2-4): NAGVMQNPRHLVRRRGQEARLRCSPMKGHSHVYWYRQLPEEGLKFMVYLQKENIIDESGMPKERFSAEFPKEGPSILRIQQVVRGDSAAYFCASSPPSQGHKNIQYFGAGTRLSVL.

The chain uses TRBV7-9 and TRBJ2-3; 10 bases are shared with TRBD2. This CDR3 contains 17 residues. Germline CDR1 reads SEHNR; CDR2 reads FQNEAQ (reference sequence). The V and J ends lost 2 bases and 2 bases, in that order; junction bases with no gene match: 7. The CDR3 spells CASSLYAGTSDTDTQYF. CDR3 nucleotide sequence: TGTGCCAGCAGCTTATATGCCGGGACTAGCGACACAGATACGCAGTATTTT.

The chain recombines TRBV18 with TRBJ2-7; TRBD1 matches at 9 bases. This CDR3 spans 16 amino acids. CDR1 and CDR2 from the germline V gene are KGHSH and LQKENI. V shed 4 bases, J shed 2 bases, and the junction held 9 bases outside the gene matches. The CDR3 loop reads CASSQQSGTGTYEQYF. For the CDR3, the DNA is TGTGCCAGCTCACAACAGTCCGGGACAGGGACCTACGAGCAGTACTTC.

CDR3 loop: CASRNRAGYTF. For the CDR3, the DNA is TGTGCCAGCAGGAACAGGGCTGGCTACACCTTC. This rearrangement joins TRBV28 to TRBJ1-2, with TRBD1 as a possible D gene (6 bases). The CDR3 consists of 11 residues. V lost 6 bases and J lost 7, with 9 bases in between. Looked up from germline, CDR1 is MDHEN and CDR2 is SYDVKM.

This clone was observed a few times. The CDR3 is CASSLGAGSNQPQHF. The CDR3 DNA follows: TGCGCCAGCAGCTTGGGGGCAGGCTCTAATCAGCCCCAGCATTTT. The chain carries TRBV5-1 and TRBJ1-5; D remains ambiguous. The CDR3 sequence is 15 residues long. Germline V lookup: CDR1 SGHRS, CDR2 YFSETQ. V was pared by 0 bases and J by 4 bases, with 11 bases between.